What follows are 5 T cell receptor beta chains derived from one specimen sequenced in a study of cytomegalovirus exposure and HLA in healthy donors. Amplification used 60 Vbeta primers and 13 Jbeta primers. Using immunoSEQ multiplex PCR, the repertoire was profiled, and TCRdb retains in-frame clones only, with some absent. This sample has around 170,000 clones; 75% to 85% occur once, and the top ten carry 0.8%. The sample was PBMCs. The receptors derive from a woman between 18 and 29 years old in good health and CMV-seronegative.

The chain joins TRBV5-1 to TRBJ2-3; no firm D call. The CDR3 has 12 residues. Trimming cost V 3 bases and J 2 bases, with 4 bases left between them. Looked up from germline, CDR1 is SGHRS and CDR2 is YFSETQ. The CDR3 DNA follows: TGCGCCAGCAGCTCCAACACAGATACGCAGTATTTT. It specifies CASSSNTDTQYF.

V gene TRBV5-1 combines with J gene TRBJ1-4, with TRBD1 as a possible D gene (6 bases). This CDR3 has 15 residues. V lost 0 bases and J lost 7, with 13 bases in between. Germline V CDR1 and CDR2: SGHRS, YFSETQ. The DNA of the CDR3 is TGCGCCAGCAGCTTGGACAGGGACGTTAGTGAAAAACTGTTTTTT. Translated, it gives CASSLDRDVSEKLFF.

This sequence joins TRBV4-1 and TRBJ2-7; TRBD2 matches 11 bases. Germline V gives CDR1 MGHRA, CDR2 YSYEKL. The V and J ends lost 3 bases and 3 bases, in that order; junction bases with no gene match: 7. CDR3 length: 16 amino acids. This CDR3 is CASSHGTGLAVYEQYF. The DNA of the CDR3 is TGCGCCAGCAGCCATGGAACGGGACTAGCGGTCTACGAGCAGTACTTC.

CDR3: CAIRAGSLEKLFF. The DNA of the CDR3 is TGTGCCATCAGGGCAGGCAGTCTGGAAAAACTGTTTTTT. The chain couples TRBV10-3 to TRBJ1-4; D call uncertain. The CDR3 contains 13 residues. V shed 6 bases and J shed 8 bases, with 13 bases lying between them. Germline lookup yields CDR1 ENHRY and CDR2 SYGVKD.

This clone occurred once. This chain connects TRBV10-3 to TRBJ1-1; no clear D gene. The CDR3 runs 12 residues. Germline V gives CDR1 ENHRY, CDR2 SYGVKD. Between the trimmed V and J ends, which lost 6 bases and 1 base, there was a span of 6 bases. This chain's CDR3 is CAIRRENTEAFF. In DNA, the CDR3 is TGTGCCATCAGACGGGAGAACACTGAAGCTTTCTTT.